Reported below is one T cell receptor (beta chain). The antigen remains unidentified. Clones were read by immunoSEQ multiplex PCR, and TCRdb kept only the in-frame ones, dropping some. This sample has over 60,000 clones, with roughly 92% found just once. The data were obtained in a study of PD-1 blockade in classical Hodgkin lymphoma. Noted time point: cycle 4 day 1 (C4D1), after 6 weeks of nivolumab. With no exception, relapse followed autologous stem cell transplantation in all patients, and brentuximab vedotin exposure varied. Study-wide findings and caveats: A reduction in baseline TCR diversity was reportedly seen in newly diagnosed patients relative to healthy donors. Baseline diversity was lower in partial responders and progressors than complete responders. Only CD4+ TCR diversity, not CD8+, had risen significantly by C4D1.

Germline trimming cut 3 bases from V and 3 bases from J; bases unmatched to any gene: 4. In germline, CDR1 is MNHEY, CDR2 SMNVEV (reference sequence). The CDR3 totals 15 residues. The origin of this receptor is a human donor with classical Hodgkin lymphoma. The chain links TRBV27 to TRBJ2-3; 9 bases line up with TRBD1. Specimen: peripheral blood mononuclear cells (PBMCs), collected before the fourth cycle of nivolumab. As DNA, the CDR3 is TGTGCCAGCAGTTTTGCCGGACAGGGGACAGATACGCAGTATTTT. Protein sequence: CASSFAGQGTDTQYF.